A single sample is the source of the 11 T cell receptor beta chains below, sequenced in a study of human T cells and chemical hapten exposure. TCRdb independently ran MiXCR on the RACE reads; one entry per CDR3 protein. The repertoire holds 85,000 to 120,000 distinct CDR3 sequences, approximately 12% seen once, with 1.5% to 2% in the top ten. Sample time point: pre-sensitization, week 0. As to treatment: therapeutic diphenylcyclopropenone sensitization with weekly scalp DPC. The sequenced sample was whole blood, obtained in connection with sensitization to the hapten diphenylcyclopropenone (DPC). These receptors all stem from a woman in her fifties or sixties with alopecia areata. Some clones in this sample may be carry-over from other donors' samples.

The chain combines TRBV5-1 with TRBJ2-1, with a tentative D call TRBD1 (5 bases). Germline lookup yields CDR1 SGHRS and CDR2 YFSETQ. Trimming left V 3 bases short and J 10 bases short, with 11 bases between. This CDR3 is 12 amino acids long. The CDR3 DNA is TGCGCCAGCAGCTCACAGGCTTTAGAGCAGTTCTTC. This encodes CASSSQALEQFF.

The V and J genes are TRBV5-1 and TRBJ2-1; D may correspond to TRBD1 or TRBD2 (6 bases each). V was trimmed by 5 bases and J by 0 bases, leaving 12 bases between them. CDR3 size: 15 residues. Germline CDR1 is SGHRS and CDR2 is YFSETQ. CDR3 sequence reads: CASRLGGSSYNEQFF. CDR3 bases: TGCGCCAGCAGACTAGGGGGGAGCTCCTACAATGAGCAGTTCTTC.

This clonotype appeared a few times. The chain links TRBV4-2 to TRBJ1-6; D not certain. Germline V CDR1 and CDR2: LGHNA, YNFKEQ. V lost 0 bases to trimming and J lost 7 bases, with 7 bases between them. This CDR3 has 14 amino acids. This CDR3 is CASSQESGNSPLHF. In DNA form, the CDR3 reads TGTGCCAGCAGCCAAGAATCGGGGAATTCACCCCTCCACTTT.

The table lists this clonotype with a few counts. The CDR3 is CASSFQTGDTEAFF. The CDR3 DNA reads TGTGCCAGCAGCTTCCAAACAGGGGACACTGAAGCTTTCTTT. The chain employs TRBV7-2 and TRBJ1-1; 7 bases match TRBD1. The CDR3 spans 14 residues. Trimming cost V 3 bases and J 3 bases; bases outside gene matches: 4. Germline V gene sequence: CDR1 SGHTA, CDR2 FQGNSA. The whole variable domain, remainder taken from reference TRBV7-2 and TRBJ1-1, is GAGVSQSPSNKVTEKGKDVELRCDPISGHTALYWYRQSLGQGLEFLIYFQGNSAPDKSGLPSDRFSAERTGGSVSTLTIQRTQQEDSAVYLCASSFQTGDTEAFFGQGTRLTVV.

V and J are TRBV29-1 and TRBJ1-2, with D perhaps TRBD1 (5 bases). The V and J ends lost 2 bases and 2 bases respectively, with 6 bases between them. CDR1 SQVTM and CDR2 ANQGSEA come from the germline V gene. CDR3 size: 12 residues. CDR3 DNA sequence: TGCAGCGTTGAAAAGGGGAACTATGGCTACACCTTC. Translated, it gives CSVEKGNYGYTF.

V and J are TRBV7-9 and TRBJ1-3, with D perhaps TRBD1 (5 bases). CDR3 size: 17 residues. Germline CDR1 is SEHNR and CDR2 is FQNEAQ (reference sequence). With 7 bases removed from V and 0 bases from J, the gap between germline ends came to 19 bases. This chain's CDR3 is CASTSIGAGTSGNTIYF. The CDR3 DNA sequence: TGTGCCAGCACTTCGATTGGGGCAGGAACCTCTGGAAACACCATATATTTT. The full variable domain, with the rest looked up from reference TRBV7-9 and TRBJ1-3, is DTGVSQNPRHKITKRGQNVTFRCDPISEHNRLYWYRQTLGQGPEFLTYFQNEAQLEKSRLLSDRFSAERPKGSFSTLEIQRTEQGDSAMYLCASTSIGAGTSGNTIYFGEGSWLTVV.

The gene calls are TRBV2 and TRBJ2-2; 7 bases agree with TRBD2. The CDR3 runs 15 residues. Losses at the gene ends were 3 bases for V and 5 bases for J; bases not matched to a gene: 6. Germline V CDR1 and CDR2: SNHLY, FYNNEI. The CDR3 sequence is CASSDPGGTTGELFF. DNA of the CDR3: TGTGCCAGCAGTGATCCGGGAGGAACGACCGGGGAGCTGTTTTTT.

The chain links TRBV3-1 to TRBJ2-2; D not certain. CDR3 length equals 14 residues. CDR1 is LGHDT, CDR2 YNNKEL, per germline (reference sequence). The ends were cut back, 4 bases at V and 4 bases at J, with 10 bases in the middle. CDR3 in amino acids: CASSLSSTTGELFF. CDR3 DNA: TGTGCCAGCAGCCTTTCGTCGACCACCGGGGAGCTGTTTTTT.

The chain links TRBV5-1 to TRBJ2-1; the match to TRBD2 covers 12 bases. This CDR3 region has 14 residues. The J segment lost 7 bases and the V segment lost 4 bases, leaving 3 bases of the junction unmatched. Germline lookup yields CDR1 SGHRS and CDR2 YFSETQ. DNA of the CDR3: TGCGCCAGCAGCCGGGGACTAGCGGGTAATGAGCAGTTCTTC. Translating gives CASSRGLAGNEQFF. Full variable domain (missing parts from reference TRBV5-1 and TRBJ2-1): KAGVTQTPRYLIKTRGQQVTLSCSPISGHRSVSWYQQTPGQGLQFLFEYFSETQRNKGNFPGRFSGRQFSNSRSEMNVSTLELGDSALYLCASSRGLAGNEQFFGPGTRLTVL.

The rearrangement joins TRBV28 to TRBJ2-3; D unresolved. The CDR3 is 12 residues long. V dropped 5 bases and J dropped 7 bases, with 10 bases sitting between them. Looked up from germline, CDR1 is MDHEN and CDR2 is SYDVKM. The CDR3 is CASSRPRNTQYF. The CDR3 nucleotides read TGTGCCAGCAGTAGACCCCGGAATACGCAGTATTTT.

This clonotype was seen a handful of times. The chain combines TRBV2 with TRBJ2-1, with D tentatively TRBD1 (5 bases). The CDR3 loop spans 14 amino acids. The germline V gene has CDR1 SNHLY and CDR2 FYNNEI. The V end was cut by 4 bases, the J end by 8 bases, with 15 bases between. The CDR3 protein is CASSADRIRDEQFF. The CDR3 nucleotides read TGTGCCAGCAGTGCCGACAGAATAAGAGATGAGCAGTTCTTC.